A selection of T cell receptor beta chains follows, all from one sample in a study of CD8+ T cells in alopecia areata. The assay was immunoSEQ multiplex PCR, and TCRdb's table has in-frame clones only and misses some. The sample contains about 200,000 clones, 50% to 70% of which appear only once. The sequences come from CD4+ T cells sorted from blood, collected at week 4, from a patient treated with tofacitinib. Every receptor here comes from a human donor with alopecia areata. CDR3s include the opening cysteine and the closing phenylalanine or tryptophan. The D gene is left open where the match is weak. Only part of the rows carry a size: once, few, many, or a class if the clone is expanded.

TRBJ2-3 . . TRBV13 CASTPMGPSTDTQYF TGTGCCAGCACCCCCATGGGACCCAGCACAGATACGCAGTATTTT
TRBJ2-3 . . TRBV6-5 CASSYFAGSGTDTQYF TGTGCCAGCAGTTACTTCGCGGGGTCGGGCACAGATACGCAGTATTTT
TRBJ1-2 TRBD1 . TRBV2 CASSDQGQGAGGYTF TGTGCCAGCAGCGACCAGGGACAGGGGGCTGGAGGCTACACCTTC
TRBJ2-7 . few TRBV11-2 CASRRTGSYEQYF TGTGCCAGCAGGAGGACGGGCTCCTACGAGCAGTACTTC
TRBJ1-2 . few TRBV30 CAWRGISSYGYTF TGTGCCTGGAGAGGGATATCGAGCTATGGCTACACCTTC
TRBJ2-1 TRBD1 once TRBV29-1 CSVDRGTGGYEQFF TGCAGCGTTGACAGAGGGACAGGGGGCTATGAGCAGTTCTTC
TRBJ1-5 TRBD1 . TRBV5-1 CASSLYMDRQSNQPQHF TGCGCCAGCAGCTTGTATATGGACAGGCAAAGCAATCAGCCCCAGCATTTT
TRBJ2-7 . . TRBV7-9 CASSSLGPYEQYF TGTGCCAGCAGCTCTCTGGGGCCCTACGAGCAGTACTTC
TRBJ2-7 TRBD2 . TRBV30 CAWSSGGGTYEQYF TGTGCCTGGAGTTCGGGGGGGGGCACCTACGAGCAGTACTTC
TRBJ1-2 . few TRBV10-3 CAISDSNYGYTF TGTGCCATCAGTGACAGTAACTATGGCTACACCTTC
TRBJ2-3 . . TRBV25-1 CASSDDGATDTQYF TGTGCCAGCAGTGACGACGGAGCCACAGATACGCAGTATTTT
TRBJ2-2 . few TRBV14 CASSQDLTGPSTGELFF TGTGCCAGCAGCCAAGATCTGACAGGTCCTTCCACCGGGGAGCTGTTTTTT
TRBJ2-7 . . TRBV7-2 CASSSAYEQYF TGTGCCAGCAGCAGTGCTTACGAGCAGTACTTC
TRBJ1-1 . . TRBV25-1 CASSAVNTEAFF TGTGCCAGCAGCGCGGTTAACACTGAAGCTTTCTTT
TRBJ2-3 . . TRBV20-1 CSASPQDTQYF TGCAGTGCTAGCCCCCAAGATACGCAGTATTTT
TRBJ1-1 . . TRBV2 CASNQLGANTEAFF TGTGCCAGCAACCAGCTAGGAGCCAACACTGAAGCTTTCTTT
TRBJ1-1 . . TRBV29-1 CSGRESTEAFF TGCAGCGGAAGGGAGAGCACTGAAGCTTTCTTT
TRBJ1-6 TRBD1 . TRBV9 CASSPQGIDRSPLHF TGTGCCAGCAGCCCACAGGGGATAGATCGATCACCCCTCCACTTT
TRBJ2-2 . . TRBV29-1 CSVEVGSGELFF TGCAGCGTTGAAGTCGGGTCCGGGGAGCTGTTTTTT
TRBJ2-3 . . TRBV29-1 CSVVAGARTDTQYF TGCAGCGTTGTGGCAGGGGCCCGCACAGATACGCAGTATTTT
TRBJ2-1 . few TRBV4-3 CASSQEPGRYNEQFF TGCGCCAGCAGCCAAGAGCCCGGACGCTACAATGAGCAGTTCTTC
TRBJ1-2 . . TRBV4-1 CASSQERGVGYTF TGCGCCAGCAGCCAAGAACGAGGAGTGGGCTACACCTTC
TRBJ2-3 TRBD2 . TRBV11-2 CASSLDLTSGANF TGTGCCAGCAGCTTAGATCTCACTAGCGGGGCAAATTTT
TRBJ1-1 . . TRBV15 CATSSDLNTEAFF TGTGCCACCAGCAGCGACCTAAACACTGAAGCTTTCTTT
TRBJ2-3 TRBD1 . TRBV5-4 CASSPGQGRTDTQYF TGTGCCAGCAGCCCTGGACAGGGAAGGACAGATACGCAGTATTTT
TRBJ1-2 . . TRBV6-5 CASTPDHNYGYTF TGTGCCAGCACCCCCGACCATAACTATGGCTACACCTTC
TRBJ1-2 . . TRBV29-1 CSVDVGYTF TGCAGCGTTGATGTAGGCTACACCTTC
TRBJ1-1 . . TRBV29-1 CSVESGGANTEAFF TGCAGCGTTGAATCCGGGGGCGCGAACACTGAAGCTTTCTTT
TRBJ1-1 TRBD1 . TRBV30 CAWSPETGRTEAFF TGTGCCTGGAGTCCGGAGACAGGGCGAACTGAAGCTTTCTTT
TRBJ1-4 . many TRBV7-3 CASSLTDTRAPGEKLFF TGTGCCAGCAGCTTAACGGACACTAGGGCGCCCGGTGAAAAACTGTTTTTT
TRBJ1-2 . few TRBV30 CAWRAGPQYGYTF TGTGCCTGGAGGGCTGGGCCGCAGTATGGCTACACCTTC
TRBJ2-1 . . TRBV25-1 CASSFQGRSNEQFF TGTGCCAGCTCCTTCCAGGGCAGATCCAATGAGCAGTTCTTC
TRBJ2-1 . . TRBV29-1 CSVVSLARGQFF TGCAGCGTTGTATCCCTGGCGAGGGGGCAGTTCTTC